This T cell receptor (beta chain) is from a study of control samples from healthy donors and cancer patients. The method was immunoSEQ multiplex PCR; TCRdb's version includes in-frame clones alone and lacks a portion of them. The sample contains roughly 76,000 clones, roughly 94% of which appear only once. In its sample, this clone was seen once. V shed 8 bases and J 5 bases; nucleotides not matched to a gene: 5. The CDR3 extends over 14 amino acids. CDR1 and CDR2 (germline): MNHEY, SMNVEV (reference sequence). The receptor's source is a woman younger than 35 in good health. What was sequenced was blood. J is TRBJ2-1 and V is TRBV27; TRBD2 matches at 11 bases. The CDR3: CASQLAGANNEQFF. The CDR3 DNA follows: TGTGCCAGCCAACTAGCGGGAGCGAACAATGAGCAGTTCTTC.